A single sample gave rise to the 23 T cell receptor beta chains below, sequenced in a study of cytomegalovirus exposure and HLA in healthy donors. PCR involved 60 Vbeta and 13 Jbeta primers. The protocol was immunoSEQ multiplex PCR, while the TCRdb copy is restricted to in-frame clones and leaves out a portion. The table includes more than 150,000 clones, roughly 75% detected once. Sequencing was performed on PBMCs. The source is a woman in her thirties or forties in good health and CMV-seropositive.

CDR3 sequence (DNA): TGTGCCAGCAGTCCGACAGGGTCTGGCGAGCAGTACTTC. Protein: CASSPTGSGEQYF. The chain joins TRBV28 to TRBJ2-7, with 7 bases that match TRBD1. V shed 5 bases and J 6 bases; nucleotides not matched to a gene: 7. The CDR3 contains 13 residues. Looked up from germline, CDR1 is MDHEN and CDR2 is SYDVKM.

CDR3 in amino acids: CASSPPSQGRRADTQYF. In nucleotides, the CDR3 is TGTGCCAGCTCACCACCTTCCCAGGGGAGAAGGGCAGATACGCAGTATTTT. The chain combines TRBV18 with TRBJ2-3; TRBD1 might be the D (6 bases). CDR1 is KGHSH and CDR2 is LQKENI in the germline V gene. This CDR3 comprises 17 residues. Trimming pared 0 bases from V and 4 bases from J, leaving 17 bases between.

This rearrangement joins TRBV4-2 to TRBJ2-3; D is perhaps TRBD2 (7 bases). The V and J ends lost 0 bases and 4 bases respectively, with 17 bases between them. Germline V gene lookup returns CDR1 LGHNA and CDR2 YNFKEQ. The CDR3 extends over 17 amino acids. The CDR3 DNA is TGTGCCAGCAGCCAAGAAGGGGGGGGTGGGGGTTCAGATACGCAGTATTTT. Protein product: CASSQEGGGGGSDTQYF.

This clone has only a few counts. The V gene is TRBV5-1, the J gene TRBJ2-1; D is unclear. The CDR3 consists of 15 residues. V was pared by 0 bases and J by 0 bases, with 7 bases between. In germline, CDR1 is SGHRS, CDR2 YFSETQ. The DNA for the CDR3 is TGCGCCAGCAGCTTGGAACGGAGCTCCTACAATGAGCAGTTCTTC. Translation: CASSLERSSYNEQFF. The variable domain in full, completed from reference TRBV5-1 and TRBJ2-1, reads KAGVTQTPRYLIKTRGQQVTLSCSPISGHRSVSWYQQTPGQGLQFLFEYFSETQRNKGNFPGRFSGRQFSNSRSEMNVSTLELGDSALYLCASSLERSSYNEQFFGPGTRLTVL.

The chain joins TRBV5-6 to TRBJ1-1; D is undetermined. The germline V and J ends were trimmed by 2 bases and 8 bases, with 13 bases remaining between them. The CDR3 is 13 residues long. Germline-derived CDR1 and CDR2 are SGHDT and YYEEEE. The CDR3 nucleotides are TGTGCCAGCAGCTTACTACTTGGCCCGGAAGCTTTCTTT. Its translation is CASSLLLGPEAFF.

The chain links TRBV10-3 to TRBJ1-2; D is possibly TRBD1 (6 bases). The CDR3 is made up of 14 amino acids. The V gene lost 0 bases and the J gene lost 4 bases, with 9 bases spanning the gap. The germline gives CDR1 ENHRY, CDR2 SYGVKD. This CDR3 reads CAISESRDTYGYTF. The CDR3 bases are TGTGCCATCAGTGAGTCTAGGGACACCTATGGCTACACCTTC.

For the CDR3, the DNA is TGTGCCAGCCTAGCGGGGGGAGCCAAAAACATTCAGTACTTC. Its translation: CASLAGGAKNIQYF. The chain is built from TRBV28 and TRBJ2-4; 11 nucleotides align to TRBD2. The J segment lost 0 bases and the V segment lost 8 bases, leaving 0 bases of the junction unmatched. This CDR3 region has 14 residues. Germline CDR1 MDHEN, CDR2 SYDVKM.

The chain carries TRBV5-1 and TRBJ2-5; 8 bases align to TRBD1. The last part of the DNA fits TRBJ2-7 better; the J call may be wrong. Germline CDR1 and CDR2: SGHRS and YFSETQ. This CDR3 is built from 15 residues. CDR3 nucleotide sequence: TGCGCCAGCAGCATTAACAGAGGGACAGGCAGCGAGCAGTACTTC. Translating it yields CASSINRGTGSEQYF.

The CDR3 DNA reads TGTGCCAGCAGTCATCTGACAGGGGGCTCGGACACTGAAGCTTTCTTT. This translates into CASSHLTGGSDTEAFF. V and J are TRBV28 and TRBJ1-1, with TRBD1 matching over 10 bases. The CDR3 loop spans 16 amino acids. V lost 5 bases, J lost 3 bases, and 9 bases stayed unmatched. The V gene's germline CDR1 is MDHEN and CDR2 SYDVKM.

V gene TRBV6-6 combines with J gene TRBJ1-4, with TRBD1 matching 7 bases. Germline V CDR1 and CDR2: MNHNY, SVGAGI (reference sequence). Losses at the gene ends were 0 bases for V and 4 bases for J; bases not matched to a gene: 2. This CDR3 is built from 15 residues. DNA of the CDR3: TGTGCCAGCAGTTACTCGGGACAGCTTAATGAAAAACTGTTTTTT. Translating gives CASSYSGQLNEKLFF.

The rearrangement links TRBV5-1 to TRBJ2-7; TRBD2 aligns across 8 bases. The trim removed 1 base at V and 3 bases at J, leaving 9 bases unmatched. CDR3 length: 16 amino acids. CDR1 is SGHRS, CDR2 YFSETQ, per germline. This CDR3 is CASSLSNRGRSYEQYF. CDR3 sequence (DNA): TGCGCCAGCAGCTTGTCTAATCGCGGGAGGAGCTACGAGCAGTACTTC.

The chain employs TRBV7-9 and TRBJ2-1, with a tentative D call TRBD2 (6 bases). The CDR3 runs 16 residues. Germline CDR1 and CDR2: SEHNR and FQNEAQ (reference sequence). Trimming took off 1 base at V and 9 bases at J, with 19 bases between the two ends. The CDR3 spells CASSLGLGTGQIEQFF. CDR3 bases: TGTGCCAGCAGCTTAGGTCTCGGGACTGGACAAATTGAGCAGTTCTTC.

V and J are TRBV10-3 and TRBJ2-7, with 9 positions matching TRBD2. The CDR3 runs 14 residues. Germline CDR1 is ENHRY and CDR2 is SYGVKD. Unmatched junction bases numbered 6, after V lost 4 bases and J lost 5 bases. In nucleotides, the CDR3 is TGTGCCATCAGTGGCTCGGGCGGGAGGGACGAGCAGTACTTC. Amino acids: CAISGSGGRDEQYF.

The chain has TRBV29-1 and TRBJ1-5, with D perhaps TRBD1 (6 bases). This CDR3 contains 12 residues. V lost 5 bases to trimming and J lost 8 bases, with 13 bases between them. Germline-derived CDR1 and CDR2 are SQVTM and ANQGSEA. CDR3 sequence: CSVKGYREPQHF. For the CDR3, the DNA is TGCAGCGTTAAGGGGTACAGGGAGCCCCAGCATTTT.

J is TRBJ2-1 and V is TRBV29-1; tentative D call: TRBD2 (5 bases). The CDR3 totals 16 residues. Trimming pared 1 base from V and 0 bases from J, leaving 13 bases between. Germline CDR1 reads SQVTM; CDR2 reads ANQGSEA. CDR3 protein: CSVEGRAESSYNEQFF. The DNA for the CDR3 is TGCAGCGTTGAAGGGCGGGCAGAGAGCTCCTACAATGAGCAGTTCTTC.

The chain is built from TRBV10-3 and TRBJ1-5; the D is unclear. The V gene lost 2 bases and the J gene lost 0 bases, with 5 bases spanning the gap. The V gene's germline CDR1 is ENHRY and CDR2 SYGVKD. The CDR3 is 14 residues long. The CDR3 reads CAISEQDSNQPQHF. The DNA for the CDR3 is TGTGCCATCAGTGAGCAGGATAGCAATCAGCCCCAGCATTTT.

The rearrangement links TRBV7-3 to TRBJ2-1; 8 positions agree with TRBD2. CDR1 and CDR2 (germline): SGHTA, FQGTGA. The CDR3 has 15 residues. V was clipped by 2 bases and J by 4 bases; unmatched bases: 4. CDR3 residues: CASSLEREPYNEQFF. The CDR3 DNA sequence: TGTGCCAGCAGCTTAGAGCGGGAGCCTTACAATGAGCAGTTCTTC.

This chain joins TRBV28 and TRBJ1-4, with TRBD1 matching over 9 bases. Germline V lookup: CDR1 MDHEN, CDR2 SYDVKM. The CDR3 extends over 15 amino acids. The V and J ends lost 2 bases and 8 bases, in that order; junction bases with no gene match: 6. In DNA, the CDR3 is TGTGCCAGCAGTTTACCCGGGACAGGGAACGAAAAACTGTTTTTT. Its translation: CASSLPGTGNEKLFF. Based on the CDR3 plus reference TRBV28 and TRBJ1-4, the full variable domain is DVKVTQSSRYLVKRTGEKVFLECVQDMDHENMFWYRQDPGLGLRLIYFSYDVKMKEKGDIPEGYSVSREKKERFSLILESASTNQTSMYLCASSLPGTGNEKLFFGSGTQLSVL.

CDR3 DNA: TGTGCCAGCAGCCTAGACAGGGCAAACACTGAAGCTTTCTTT. It yields the protein CASSLDRANTEAFF. The rearrangement links TRBV7-9 to TRBJ1-1; 7 positions agree with TRBD1. There are 14 residues in the CDR3. V trimming: 5 bases; J trimming: 2 bases; junction bases outside the gene matches: 5. Germline-derived CDR1 and CDR2 are SEHNR and FQNEAQ (reference sequence).

The V and J genes are TRBV19 and TRBJ1-1; 8 bases match TRBD1. Germline-derived CDR1 and CDR2 are LNHDA and SQIVND (reference sequence). The junction had 6 bases not matched to a gene; V was cut back by 8 bases and J by 1 base. CDR3 size: 14 residues. As DNA, the CDR3 is TGTGCCAGTGGGAAGACAGGGGAGAACACTGAAGCTTTCTTT. Amino acids: CASGKTGENTEAFF.

This clone was seen a few times. This chain joins TRBV5-1 and TRBJ1-2, with 12 bases fitting TRBD1. V shed 4 bases, J shed 5 bases, and the junction held 24 bases outside the gene matches. This CDR3 contains 21 residues. Germline CDR1 reads SGHRS; CDR2 reads YFSETQ. The CDR3 region is CASSLQPSTGQGASGVYGYTF. In DNA form, the CDR3 reads TGCGCCAGCAGCCTCCAACCATCAACGGGACAGGGGGCTTCTGGGGTTTATGGCTACACCTTC.

This chain joins TRBV4-1 and TRBJ2-7; 9 nucleotides match TRBD2. The CDR3 totals 15 residues. CDR1 and CDR2 (germline): MGHRA, YSYEKL. Trimming removed 4 bases from V and 5 bases from J; junction bases left unmatched: 9. CDR3 DNA: TGCGCCAGCAGCCCTTTAGCGGGAGACGGGAACGAGCAGTACTTC. The encoded protein is CASSPLAGDGNEQYF.

The DNA of the CDR3 is TGTGCCAGCAGCTCCCCGACAGGATCCACCTACGAGCAGTACTTC. Amino acids: CASSSPTGSTYEQYF. The chain couples TRBV5-6 to TRBJ2-7, with D tentatively TRBD1 (6 bases). Germline lookup yields CDR1 SGHDT and CDR2 YYEEEE. Trimming shortened V by 3 bases and J by 2 bases, and 15 bases separated the two germline ends. This CDR3 contains 15 residues.